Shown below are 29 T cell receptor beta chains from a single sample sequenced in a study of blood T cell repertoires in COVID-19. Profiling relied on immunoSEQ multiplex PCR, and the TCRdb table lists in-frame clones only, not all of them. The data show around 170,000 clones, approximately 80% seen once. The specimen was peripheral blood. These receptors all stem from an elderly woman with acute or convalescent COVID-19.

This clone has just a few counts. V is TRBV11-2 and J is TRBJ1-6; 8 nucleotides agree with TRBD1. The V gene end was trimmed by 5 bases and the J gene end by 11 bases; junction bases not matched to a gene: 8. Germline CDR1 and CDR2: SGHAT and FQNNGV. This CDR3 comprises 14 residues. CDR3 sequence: CASSLGQGTTPLHF. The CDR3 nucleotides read TGTGCCAGCAGCCTAGGACAGGGCACAACACCCCTCCACTTT.

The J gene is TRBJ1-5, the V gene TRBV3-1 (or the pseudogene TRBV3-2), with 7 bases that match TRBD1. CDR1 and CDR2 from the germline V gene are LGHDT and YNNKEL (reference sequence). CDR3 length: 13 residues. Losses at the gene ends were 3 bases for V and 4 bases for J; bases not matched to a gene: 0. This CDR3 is CASSQTGNQPQHF. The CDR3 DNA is TGTGCCAGCAGCCAGACAGGGAATCAGCCCCAGCATTTT.

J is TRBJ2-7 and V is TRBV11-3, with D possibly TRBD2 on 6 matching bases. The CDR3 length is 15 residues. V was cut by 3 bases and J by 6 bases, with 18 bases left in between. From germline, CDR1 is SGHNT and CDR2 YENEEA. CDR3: CASSFTSGGVTEQYF. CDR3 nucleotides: TGTGCCAGCAGCTTCACCAGCGGAGGGGTCACCGAGCAGTACTTC.

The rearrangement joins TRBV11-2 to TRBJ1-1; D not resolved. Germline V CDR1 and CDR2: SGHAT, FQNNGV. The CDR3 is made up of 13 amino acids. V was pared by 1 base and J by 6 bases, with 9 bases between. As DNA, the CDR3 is TGTGCCAGCAGCTTAGTGCGGCAGCCTGAAGCTTTCTTT. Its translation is CASSLVRQPEAFF.

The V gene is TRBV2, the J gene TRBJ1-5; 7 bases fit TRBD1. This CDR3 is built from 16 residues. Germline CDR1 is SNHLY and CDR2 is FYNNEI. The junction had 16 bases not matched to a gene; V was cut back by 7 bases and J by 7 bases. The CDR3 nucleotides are TGTGCCAGCAATTCAGGATGGAGGGGGCCGAGGCAGCCCCAGCATTTT. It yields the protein CASNSGWRGPRQPQHF.

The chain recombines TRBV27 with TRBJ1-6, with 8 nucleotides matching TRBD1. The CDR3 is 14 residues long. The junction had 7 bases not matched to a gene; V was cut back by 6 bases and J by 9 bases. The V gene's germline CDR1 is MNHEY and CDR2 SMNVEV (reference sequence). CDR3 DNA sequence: TGTGCCAGCAGGGCCGGGACAGGACGTTCACCCCTCCACTTT. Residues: CASRAGTGRSPLHF.

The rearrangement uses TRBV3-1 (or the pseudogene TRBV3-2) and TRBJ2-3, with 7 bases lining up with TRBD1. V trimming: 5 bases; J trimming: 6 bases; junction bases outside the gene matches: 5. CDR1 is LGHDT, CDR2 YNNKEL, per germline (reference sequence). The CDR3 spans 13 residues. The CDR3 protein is CASSRTGVDTQYF. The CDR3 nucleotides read TGTGCCAGCAGCAGAACAGGGGTGGATACGCAGTATTTT.

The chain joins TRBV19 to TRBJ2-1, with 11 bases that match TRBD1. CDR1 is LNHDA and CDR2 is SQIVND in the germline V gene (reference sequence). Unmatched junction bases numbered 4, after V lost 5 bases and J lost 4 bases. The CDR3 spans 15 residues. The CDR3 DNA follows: TGTGCCAGTAGTTCCCGGGACAGGGGGTACAATGAGCAGTTCTTC. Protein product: CASSSRDRGYNEQFF.

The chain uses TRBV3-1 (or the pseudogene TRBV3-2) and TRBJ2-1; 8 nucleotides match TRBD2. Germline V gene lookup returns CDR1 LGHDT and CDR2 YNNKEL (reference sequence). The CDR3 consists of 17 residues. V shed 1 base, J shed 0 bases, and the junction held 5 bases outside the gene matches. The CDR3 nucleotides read TGTGCCAGCAGCCAAGCGAGCGGGGGCCGCTCCTACAATGAGCAGTTCTTC. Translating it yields CASSQASGGRSYNEQFF.

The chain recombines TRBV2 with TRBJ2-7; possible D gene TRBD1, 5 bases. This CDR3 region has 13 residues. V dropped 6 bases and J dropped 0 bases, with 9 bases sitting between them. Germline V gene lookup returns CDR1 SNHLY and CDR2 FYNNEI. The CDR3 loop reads CASRTAFSYEQYF. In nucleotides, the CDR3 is TGTGCCAGCAGGACAGCGTTCTCCTACGAGCAGTACTTC. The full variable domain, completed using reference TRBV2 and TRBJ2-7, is EPEVTQTPSHQVTQMGQEVILRCVPISNHLYFYWYRQILGQKVEFLVSFYNNEISEKSEIFDDQFSVERPDGSNFTLKIRSTKLEDSAMYFCASRTAFSYEQYFGPGTRLTVT.

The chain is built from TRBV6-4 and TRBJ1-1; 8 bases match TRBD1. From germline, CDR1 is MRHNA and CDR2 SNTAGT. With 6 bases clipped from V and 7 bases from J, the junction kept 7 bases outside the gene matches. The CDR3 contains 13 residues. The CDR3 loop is CASSEQGQGEAFF. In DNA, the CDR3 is TGTGCCAGCAGCGAACAAGGACAGGGTGAAGCTTTCTTT.

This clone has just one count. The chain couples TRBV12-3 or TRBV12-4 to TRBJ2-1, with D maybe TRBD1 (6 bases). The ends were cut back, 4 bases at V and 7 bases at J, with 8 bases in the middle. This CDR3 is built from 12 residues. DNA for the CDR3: TGTGCCAGCAGTTCACAGGGTAATGAGCAGTTCTTC. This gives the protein CASSSQGNEQFF.

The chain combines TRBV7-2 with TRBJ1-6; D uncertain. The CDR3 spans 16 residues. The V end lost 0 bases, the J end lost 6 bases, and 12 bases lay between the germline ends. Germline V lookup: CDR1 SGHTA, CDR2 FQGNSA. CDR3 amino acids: CASSLASRGLNSPLHF. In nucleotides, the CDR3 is TGTGCCAGCAGCTTAGCGTCTCGGGGTCTTAATTCACCCCTCCACTTT. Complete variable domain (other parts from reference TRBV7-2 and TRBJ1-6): GAGVSQSPSNKVTEKGKDVELRCDPISGHTALYWYRQSLGQGLEFLIYFQGNSAPDKSGLPSDRFSAERTGGSVSTLTIQRTQQEDSAVYLCASSLASRGLNSPLHFGNGTRLTVT.

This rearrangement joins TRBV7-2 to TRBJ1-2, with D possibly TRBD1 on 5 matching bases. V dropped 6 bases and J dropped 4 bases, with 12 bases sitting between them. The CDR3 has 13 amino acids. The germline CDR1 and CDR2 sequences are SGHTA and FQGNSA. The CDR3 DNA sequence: TGTGCCAGCAGTACCAAGGGGATCTATGGCTACACCTTC. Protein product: CASSTKGIYGYTF.

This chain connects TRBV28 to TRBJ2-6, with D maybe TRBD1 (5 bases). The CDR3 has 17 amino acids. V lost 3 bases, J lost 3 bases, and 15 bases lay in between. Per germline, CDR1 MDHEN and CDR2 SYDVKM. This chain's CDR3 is CASSLRWGLDGANVLTF. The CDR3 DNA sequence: TGTGCCAGCAGTTTGAGGTGGGGCTTAGATGGGGCCAACGTCCTGACTTTC. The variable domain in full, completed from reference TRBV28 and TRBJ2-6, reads DVKVTQSSRYLVKRTGEKVFLECVQDMDHENMFWYRQDPGLGLRLIYFSYDVKMKEKGDIPEGYSVSREKKERFSLILESASTNQTSMYLCASSLRWGLDGANVLTFGAGSRLTVL.

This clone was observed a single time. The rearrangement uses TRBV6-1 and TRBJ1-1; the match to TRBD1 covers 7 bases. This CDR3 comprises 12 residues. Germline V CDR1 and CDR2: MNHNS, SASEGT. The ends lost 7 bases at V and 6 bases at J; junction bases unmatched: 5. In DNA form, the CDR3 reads TGTGCCAGCACCTCAGGGGGGTCTGAAGCTTTCTTT. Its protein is CASTSGGSEAFF.

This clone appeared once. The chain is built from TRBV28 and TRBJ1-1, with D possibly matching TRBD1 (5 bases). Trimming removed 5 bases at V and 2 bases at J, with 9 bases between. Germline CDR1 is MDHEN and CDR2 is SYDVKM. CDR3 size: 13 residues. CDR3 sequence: CASSGADNTEAFF. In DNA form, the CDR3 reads TGTGCCAGCAGTGGGGCAGACAACACTGAAGCTTTCTTT.

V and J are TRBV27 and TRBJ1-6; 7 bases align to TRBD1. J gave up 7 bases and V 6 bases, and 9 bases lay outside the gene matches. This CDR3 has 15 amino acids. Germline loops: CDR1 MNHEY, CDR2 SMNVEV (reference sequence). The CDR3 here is CASRQTGTANSPLHF. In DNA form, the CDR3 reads TGTGCCAGCAGACAAACCGGGACAGCGAATTCACCCCTCCACTTT.

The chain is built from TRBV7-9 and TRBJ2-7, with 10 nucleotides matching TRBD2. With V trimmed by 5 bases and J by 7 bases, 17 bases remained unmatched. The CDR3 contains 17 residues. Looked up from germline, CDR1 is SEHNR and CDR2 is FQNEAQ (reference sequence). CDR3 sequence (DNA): TGTGCCAGCAGCCCACCCCTAGCGGGGGCTCCTGGGATGGAGCAGTACTTC. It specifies CASSPPLAGAPGMEQYF.

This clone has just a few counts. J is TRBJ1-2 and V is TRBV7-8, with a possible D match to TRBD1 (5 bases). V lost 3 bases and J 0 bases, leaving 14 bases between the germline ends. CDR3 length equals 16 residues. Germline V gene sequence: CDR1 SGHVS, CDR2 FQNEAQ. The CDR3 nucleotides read TGTGCCAGCAGCTTTACGCCTTGGGGCGCTAACTATGGCTACACCTTC. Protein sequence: CASSFTPWGANYGYTF. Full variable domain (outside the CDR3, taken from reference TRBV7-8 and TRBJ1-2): GAGVSQSPRYKVAKRGQDVALRCDPISGHVSLFWYQQALGQGPEFLTYFQNEAQLDKSGLPSDRFFAERPEGSVSTLKIQRTQQEDSAVYLCASSFTPWGANYGYTFGSGTRLTVV.

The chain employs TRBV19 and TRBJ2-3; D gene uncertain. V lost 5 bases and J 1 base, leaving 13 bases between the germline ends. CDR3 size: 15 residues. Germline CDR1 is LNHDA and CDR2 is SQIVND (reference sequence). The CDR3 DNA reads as TGTGCCAGTAGTGAGACTGTTCTCGGCACAGATACGCAGTATTTT. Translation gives CASSETVLGTDTQYF.

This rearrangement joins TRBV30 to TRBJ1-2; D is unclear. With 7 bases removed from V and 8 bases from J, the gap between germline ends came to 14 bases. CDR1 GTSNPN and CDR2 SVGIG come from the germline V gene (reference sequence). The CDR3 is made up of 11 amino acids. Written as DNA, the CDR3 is TGTGCCTCCTCAAGGAGGTTGGGCTACACCTTC. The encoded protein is CASSRRLGYTF.

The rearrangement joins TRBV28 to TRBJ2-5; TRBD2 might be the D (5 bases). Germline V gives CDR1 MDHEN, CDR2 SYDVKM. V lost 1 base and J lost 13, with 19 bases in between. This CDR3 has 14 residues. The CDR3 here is CASSLYGSSRPRYF. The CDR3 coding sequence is TGTGCCAGCAGTTTATATGGGAGCTCAAGACCACGGTACTTC. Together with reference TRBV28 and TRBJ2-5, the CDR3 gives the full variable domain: DVKVTQSSRYLVKRTGEKVFLECVQDMDHENMFWYRQDPGLGLRLIYFSYDVKMKEKGDIPEGYSVSREKKERFSLILESASTNQTSMYLCASSLYGSSRPRYFGPGTRLLVL.

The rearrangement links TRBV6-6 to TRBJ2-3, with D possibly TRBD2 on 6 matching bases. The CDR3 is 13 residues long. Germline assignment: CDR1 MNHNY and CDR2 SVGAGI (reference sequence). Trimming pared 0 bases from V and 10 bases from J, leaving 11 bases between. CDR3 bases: TGTGCCAGCAGTTACTCGGGGGAGGCGGCGCAGTATTTT. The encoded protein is CASSYSGEAAQYF.

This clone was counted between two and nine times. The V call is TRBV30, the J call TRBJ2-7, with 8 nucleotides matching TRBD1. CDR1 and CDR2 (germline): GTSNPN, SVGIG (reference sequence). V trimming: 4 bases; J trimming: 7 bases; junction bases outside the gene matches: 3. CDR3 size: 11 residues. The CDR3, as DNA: TGTGCCTGGACCACAGGGGGAGAGCAGTACTTC. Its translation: CAWTTGGEQYF. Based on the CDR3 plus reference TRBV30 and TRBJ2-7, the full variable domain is SQTIHQWPATLVQPVGSPLSLECTVEGTSNPNLYWYRQAAGRGLQLLFYSVGIGQISSEVPQNLSASRPQDRQFILSSKKLLLSDSGFYLCAWTTGGEQYFGPGTRLTVT.

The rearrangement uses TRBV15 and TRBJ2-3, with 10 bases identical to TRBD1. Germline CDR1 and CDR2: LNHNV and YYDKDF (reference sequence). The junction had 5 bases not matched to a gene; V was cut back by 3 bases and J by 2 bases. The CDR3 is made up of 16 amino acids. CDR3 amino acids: CATSRGQGPFTDTQYF. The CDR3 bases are TGTGCCACCAGCAGGGGACAGGGGCCTTTCACAGATACGCAGTATTTT.

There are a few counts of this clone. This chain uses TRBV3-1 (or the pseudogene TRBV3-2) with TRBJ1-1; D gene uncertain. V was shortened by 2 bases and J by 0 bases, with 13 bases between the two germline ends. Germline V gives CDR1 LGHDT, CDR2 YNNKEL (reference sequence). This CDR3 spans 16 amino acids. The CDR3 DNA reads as TGTGCCAGCAGCCAACACAGAGGGTCCATGAACACTGAAGCTTTCTTT. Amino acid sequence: CASSQHRGSMNTEAFF.

The CDR3, as DNA: TGTGCCAGCAGTTCCATTAACAGGGCGAACTATGGCTACACCTTC. This codes for CASSSINRANYGYTF. V gene TRBV28 combines with J gene TRBJ1-2; D may be TRBD1 (6 bases). V lost 4 bases to trimming and J lost 2 bases, with 14 bases between them. The CDR3 has 15 residues. CDR1 is MDHEN and CDR2 is SYDVKM in the germline V gene.

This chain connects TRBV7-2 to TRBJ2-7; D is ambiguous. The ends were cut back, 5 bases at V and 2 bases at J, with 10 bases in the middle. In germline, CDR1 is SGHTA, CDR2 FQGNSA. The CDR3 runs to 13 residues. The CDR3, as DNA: TGTGCCAGCAGCGACGACTTGACCTACGAGCAGTACTTC. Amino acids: CASSDDLTYEQYF.